This T cell receptor beta chain was sequenced in a study of T cells in Graves' hyperthyroidism and ophthalmopathy. Whole-study findings and limits: From stable hyperthyroidism, ophthalmopathy was set apart by a 13 V-J model.

The investigators amplified TCR beta CDR3 regions from RNA transcripts. HTBI primers were employed in a first-round RT-PCR of the TCR CDR3. TCRdb recomputed calls from the multiplex PCR reads with MiXCR, one row per CDR3 protein. This sample has some 690,000 distinct CDR3 sequences, with around a sixth found just once. With regard to this clonotype: Its target is unknown.

The TCR comes from a man aged 45-65 years with Graves' hyperthyroidism. Sequencing was done on a sample of blood.

CDR3 sequence (DNA): TGTGCCAGCAGGATGCGGGGGACCGGGGAGCTGTTTTTT. It codes for CASRMRGTGELFF. The rearrangement joins TRBV2 to TRBJ2-2; 7 bases line up with TRBD2. CDR1 is SNHLY and CDR2 is FYNNEI in the germline V gene. The length of the CDR3 is 13 residues. V shed 6 bases, J shed 5 bases, and the junction held 3 bases outside the gene matches.